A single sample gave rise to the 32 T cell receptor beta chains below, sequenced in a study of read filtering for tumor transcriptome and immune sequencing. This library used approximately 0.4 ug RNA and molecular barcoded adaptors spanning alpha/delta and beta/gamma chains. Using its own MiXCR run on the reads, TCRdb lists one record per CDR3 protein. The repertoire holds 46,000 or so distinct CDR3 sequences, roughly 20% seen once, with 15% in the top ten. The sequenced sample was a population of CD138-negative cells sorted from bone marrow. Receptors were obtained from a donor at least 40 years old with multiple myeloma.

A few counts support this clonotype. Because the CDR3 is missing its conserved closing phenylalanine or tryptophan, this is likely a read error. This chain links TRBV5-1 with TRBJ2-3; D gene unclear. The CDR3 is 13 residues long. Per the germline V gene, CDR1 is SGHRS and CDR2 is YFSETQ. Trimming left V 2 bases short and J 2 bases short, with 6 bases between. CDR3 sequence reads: CASSFRDTDTQYL. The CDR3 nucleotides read TGCGCCAGCAGCTTTAGAGACACAGATACGCAGTATCTT.

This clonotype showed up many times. The CDR3 loop reads CAWSPPSYEQYF. The CDR3 nucleotides read TGTGCCTGGAGCCCCCCTTCCTACGAGCAGTACTTC. V and J are TRBV30 and TRBJ2-7; D uncertain. Germline assignment: CDR1 GTSNPN and CDR2 SVGIG (reference sequence). This CDR3 region has 12 residues. V lost 3 bases and J lost 1, with 7 bases in between.

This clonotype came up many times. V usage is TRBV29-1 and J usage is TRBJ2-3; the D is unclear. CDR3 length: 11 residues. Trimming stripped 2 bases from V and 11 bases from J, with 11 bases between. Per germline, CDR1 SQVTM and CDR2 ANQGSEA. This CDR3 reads CSVERPPEQYF. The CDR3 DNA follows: TGCAGCGTTGAACGGCCTCCGGAGCAGTATTTT.

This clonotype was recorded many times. The chain's CDR3 is CASRPTASGNTIYF. CDR3 in DNA: TGTGCCAGCAGACCGACAGCCTCTGGAAACACCATATATTTT. V is TRBV6-2 or TRBV6-3 and J is TRBJ1-3; D might be TRBD1 (5 bases). Germline lookup yields CDR1 MNHEY and CDR2 SVGEGT. The CDR3 has 14 amino acids. The V and J ends lost 6 bases and 0 bases respectively, with 9 bases between them.

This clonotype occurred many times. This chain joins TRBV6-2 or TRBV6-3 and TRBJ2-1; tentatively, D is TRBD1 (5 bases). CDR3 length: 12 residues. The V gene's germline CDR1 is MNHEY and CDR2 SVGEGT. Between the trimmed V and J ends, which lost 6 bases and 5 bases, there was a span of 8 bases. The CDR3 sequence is CASRNRNNEQFF. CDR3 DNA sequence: TGTGCCAGCAGGAACAGGAACAATGAGCAGTTCTTC.

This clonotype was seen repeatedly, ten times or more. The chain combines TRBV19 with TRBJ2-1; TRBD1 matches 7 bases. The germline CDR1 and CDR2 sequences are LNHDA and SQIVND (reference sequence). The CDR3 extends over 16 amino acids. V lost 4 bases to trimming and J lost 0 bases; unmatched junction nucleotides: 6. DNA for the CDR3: TGTGCCAGTAGTACTCCGGACAGGCGCTCCTACAATGAGCAGTTCTTC. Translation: CASSTPDRRSYNEQFF.

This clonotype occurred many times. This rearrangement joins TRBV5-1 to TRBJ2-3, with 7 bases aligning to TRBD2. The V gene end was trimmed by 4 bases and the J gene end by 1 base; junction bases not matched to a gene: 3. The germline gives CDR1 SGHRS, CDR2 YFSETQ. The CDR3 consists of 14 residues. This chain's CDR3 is CASSGRAGTDTQYF. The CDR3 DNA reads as TGCGCCAGCAGCGGGAGGGCCGGCACAGATACGCAGTATTTT.

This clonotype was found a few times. The CDR3 nucleotides are TGTGCCAGCAGCCATTCTGGCGGCACTGAAGCTTTCTTT. It is translated as CASSHSGGTEAFF. The chain employs TRBV3-1 and TRBJ1-1; unclear D gene. This CDR3 comprises 13 residues. V lost 3 bases and J lost 4, with 9 bases in between. Per germline, CDR1 LGHDT and CDR2 YNNKEL (reference sequence).

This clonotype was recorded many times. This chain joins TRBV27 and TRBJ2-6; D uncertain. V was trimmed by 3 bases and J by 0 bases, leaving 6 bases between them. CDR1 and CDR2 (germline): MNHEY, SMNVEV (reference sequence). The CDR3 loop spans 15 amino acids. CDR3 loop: CASSFLSSGANVLTF. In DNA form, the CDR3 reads TGTGCCAGCAGTTTTCTGAGCTCTGGGGCCAACGTCCTGACTTTC.

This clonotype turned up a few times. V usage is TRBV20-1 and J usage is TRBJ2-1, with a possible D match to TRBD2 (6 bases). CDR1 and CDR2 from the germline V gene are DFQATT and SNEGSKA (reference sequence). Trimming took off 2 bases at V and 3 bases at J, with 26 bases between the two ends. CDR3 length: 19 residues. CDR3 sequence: CSARKTGTFSNGLYNEQFF. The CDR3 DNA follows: TGCAGTGCTAGAAAAACCGGGACTTTTTCCAACGGCCTCTACAATGAGCAGTTCTTC.

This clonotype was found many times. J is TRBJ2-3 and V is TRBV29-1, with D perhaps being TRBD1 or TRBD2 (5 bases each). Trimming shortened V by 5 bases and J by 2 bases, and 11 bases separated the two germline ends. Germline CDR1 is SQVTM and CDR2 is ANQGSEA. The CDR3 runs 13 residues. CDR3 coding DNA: TGCAGCGTTCGCCGGGACCTCACAGATACGCAGTATTTT. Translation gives CSVRRDLTDTQYF.

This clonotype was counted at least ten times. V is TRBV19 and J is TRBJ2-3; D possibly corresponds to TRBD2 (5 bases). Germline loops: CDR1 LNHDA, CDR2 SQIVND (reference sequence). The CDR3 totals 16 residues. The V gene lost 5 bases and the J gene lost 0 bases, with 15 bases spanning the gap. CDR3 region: CASSGGGHPSTDTQYF. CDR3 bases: TGTGCCAGTAGTGGTGGCGGGCACCCGAGCACAGATACGCAGTATTTT.

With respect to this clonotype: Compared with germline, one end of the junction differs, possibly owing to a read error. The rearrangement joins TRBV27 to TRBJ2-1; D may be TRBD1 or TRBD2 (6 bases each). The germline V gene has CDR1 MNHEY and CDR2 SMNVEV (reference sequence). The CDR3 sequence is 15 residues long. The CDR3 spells CAISWGAGATNEQFF. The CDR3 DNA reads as TGTGCCATCAGTTGGGGGGCAGGGGCTACCAATGAGCAGTTCTTC.

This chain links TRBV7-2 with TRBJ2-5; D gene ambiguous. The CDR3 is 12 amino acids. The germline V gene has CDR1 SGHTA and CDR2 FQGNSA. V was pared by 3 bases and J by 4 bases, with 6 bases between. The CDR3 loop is CASSFGLETQYF. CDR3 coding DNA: TGTGCCAGCAGCTTTGGATTAGAGACCCAGTACTTC.

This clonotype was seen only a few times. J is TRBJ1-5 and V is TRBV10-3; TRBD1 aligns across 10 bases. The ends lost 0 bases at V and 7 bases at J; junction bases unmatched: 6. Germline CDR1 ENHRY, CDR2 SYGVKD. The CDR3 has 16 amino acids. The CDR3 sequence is CAISESIGTGEQPQHF. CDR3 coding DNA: TGTGCCATCAGTGAGTCGATTGGGACAGGGGAACAGCCCCAGCATTTT.

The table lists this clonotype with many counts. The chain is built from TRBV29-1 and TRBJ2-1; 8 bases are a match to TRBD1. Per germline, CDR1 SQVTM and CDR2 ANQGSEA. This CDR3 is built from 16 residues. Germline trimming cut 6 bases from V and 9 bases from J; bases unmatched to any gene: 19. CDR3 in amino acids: CSVPRHSTGEGGEQFF. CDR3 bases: TGCAGCGTGCCCCGCCACTCGACAGGGGAAGGTGGTGAGCAGTTCTTC.

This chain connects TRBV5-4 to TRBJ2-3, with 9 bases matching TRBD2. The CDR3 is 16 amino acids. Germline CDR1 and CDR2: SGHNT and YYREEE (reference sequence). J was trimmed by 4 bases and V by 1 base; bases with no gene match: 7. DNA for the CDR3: TGTGCCAGCAGCTTGCTCGGCGGGGGGGACTCAGATACGCAGTATTTT. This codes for CASSLLGGGDSDTQYF.

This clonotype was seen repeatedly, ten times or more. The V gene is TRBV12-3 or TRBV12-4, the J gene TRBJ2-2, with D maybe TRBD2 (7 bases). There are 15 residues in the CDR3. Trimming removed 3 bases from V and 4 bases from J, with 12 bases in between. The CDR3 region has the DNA TGTGCCAGCAGTTTTGAGGGAGGGGGCACCGGGGAGCTGTTTTTT. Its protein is CASSFEGGGTGELFF.

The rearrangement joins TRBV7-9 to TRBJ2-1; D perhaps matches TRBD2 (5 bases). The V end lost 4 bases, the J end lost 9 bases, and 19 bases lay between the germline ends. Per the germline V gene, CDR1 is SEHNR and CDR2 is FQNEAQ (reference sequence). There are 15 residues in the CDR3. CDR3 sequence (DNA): TGTGCCAGCAGCTCCCATCAACTAGAATCCACTGAGCAGTTCTTC. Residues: CASSSHQLESTEQFF.

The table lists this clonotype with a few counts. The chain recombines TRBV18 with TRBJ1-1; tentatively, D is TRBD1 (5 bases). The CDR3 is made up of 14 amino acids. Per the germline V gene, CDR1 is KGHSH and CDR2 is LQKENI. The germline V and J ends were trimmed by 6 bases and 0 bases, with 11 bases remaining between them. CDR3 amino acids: CASSRDRLNTEAFF. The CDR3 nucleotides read TGTGCCAGCTCCCGTGACAGATTGAACACTGAAGCTTTCTTT.

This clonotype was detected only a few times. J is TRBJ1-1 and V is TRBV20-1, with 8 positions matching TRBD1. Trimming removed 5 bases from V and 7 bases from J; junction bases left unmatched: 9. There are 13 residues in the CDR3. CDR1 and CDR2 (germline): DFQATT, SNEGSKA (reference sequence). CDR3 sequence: CSARDRSRIEAFF. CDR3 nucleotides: TGCAGTGCTCGGGACAGGTCGCGGATTGAAGCTTTCTTT.

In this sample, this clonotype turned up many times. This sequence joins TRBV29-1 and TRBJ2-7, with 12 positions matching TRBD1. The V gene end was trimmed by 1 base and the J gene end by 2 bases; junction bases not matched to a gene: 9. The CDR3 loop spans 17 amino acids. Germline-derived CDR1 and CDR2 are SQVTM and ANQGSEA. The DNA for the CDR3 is TGCAGCGTTGAAGTGACCCCGGGACAGGGGGCCGCCTACGAGCAGTACTTC. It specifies CSVEVTPGQGAAYEQYF.

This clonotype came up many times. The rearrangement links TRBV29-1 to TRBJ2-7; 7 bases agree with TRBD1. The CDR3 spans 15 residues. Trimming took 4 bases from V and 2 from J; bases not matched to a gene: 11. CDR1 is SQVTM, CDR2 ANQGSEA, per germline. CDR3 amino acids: CSVARGQSRTYEQYF. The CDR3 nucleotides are TGCAGCGTTGCTAGGGGACAGTCGAGGACCTACGAGCAGTACTTC.

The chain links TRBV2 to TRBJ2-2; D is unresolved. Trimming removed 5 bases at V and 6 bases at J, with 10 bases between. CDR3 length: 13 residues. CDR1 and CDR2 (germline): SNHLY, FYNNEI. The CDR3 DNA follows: TGTGCCAGCAGTCGACTGGAAGCCGGGGAGCTGTTTTTT. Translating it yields CASSRLEAGELFF.

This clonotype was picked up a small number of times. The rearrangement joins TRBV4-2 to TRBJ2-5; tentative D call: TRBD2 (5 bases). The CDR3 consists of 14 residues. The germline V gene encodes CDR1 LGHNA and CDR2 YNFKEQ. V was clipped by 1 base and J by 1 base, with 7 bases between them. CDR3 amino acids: CASSQVGSQETQYF. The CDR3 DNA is TGTGCCAGCAGCCAAGTGGGGAGCCAAGAGACCCAGTACTTC.

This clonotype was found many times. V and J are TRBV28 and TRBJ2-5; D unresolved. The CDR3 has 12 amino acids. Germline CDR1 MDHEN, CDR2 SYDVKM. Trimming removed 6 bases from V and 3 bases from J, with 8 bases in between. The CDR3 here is CASSAPEETQYF. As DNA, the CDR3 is TGTGCCAGCAGCGCCCCGGAAGAGACCCAGTACTTC.

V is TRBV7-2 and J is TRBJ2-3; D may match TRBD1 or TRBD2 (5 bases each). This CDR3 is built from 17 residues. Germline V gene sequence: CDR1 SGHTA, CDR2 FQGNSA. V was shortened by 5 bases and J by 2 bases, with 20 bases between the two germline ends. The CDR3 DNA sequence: TGTGCCAGCAGCGCAAGACTGGGACCCGGAGTCACAGATACGCAGTATTTT. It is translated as CASSARLGPGVTDTQYF.

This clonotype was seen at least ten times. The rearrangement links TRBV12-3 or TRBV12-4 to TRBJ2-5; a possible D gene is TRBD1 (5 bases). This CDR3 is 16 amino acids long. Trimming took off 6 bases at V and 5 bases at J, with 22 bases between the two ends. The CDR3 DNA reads TGTGCCAGCAGCGTAGCCACTCAGGGATATCACGAGACCCAGTACTTC. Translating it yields CASSVATQGYHETQYF.

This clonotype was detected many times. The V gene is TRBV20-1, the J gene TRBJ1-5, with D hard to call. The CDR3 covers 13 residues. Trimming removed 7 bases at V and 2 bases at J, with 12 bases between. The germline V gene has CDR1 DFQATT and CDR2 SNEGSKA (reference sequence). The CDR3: CSGSGQGNQPQHF. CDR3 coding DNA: TGCAGTGGGTCTGGGCAGGGCAATCAGCCCCAGCATTTT.

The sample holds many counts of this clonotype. CDR3 bases: TGTGCCAGCAGTTACCCGGGACAGGGGTTTGAAGCTTTCTTT. This gives the protein CASSYPGQGFEAFF. This sequence joins TRBV6-6 and TRBJ1-1; TRBD1 aligns across 10 bases. Germline V gene data show CDR1 as MNHNY and CDR2 as SVGAGI (reference sequence). Trimming took 2 bases from V and 7 from J; bases not matched to a gene: 4. This CDR3 has 14 residues.

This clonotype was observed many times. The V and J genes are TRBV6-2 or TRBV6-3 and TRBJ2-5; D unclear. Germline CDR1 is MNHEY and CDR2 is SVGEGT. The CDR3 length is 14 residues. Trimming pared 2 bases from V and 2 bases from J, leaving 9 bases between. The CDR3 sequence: CASSYQVEQETQYF. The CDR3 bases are TGTGCCAGCAGTTACCAGGTTGAGCAAGAGACCCAGTACTTC.

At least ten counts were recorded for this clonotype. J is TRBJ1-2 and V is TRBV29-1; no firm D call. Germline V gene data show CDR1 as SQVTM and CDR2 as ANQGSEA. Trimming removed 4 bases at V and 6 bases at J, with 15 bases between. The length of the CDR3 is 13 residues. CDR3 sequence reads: CSVAVLTADGYTF. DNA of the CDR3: TGCAGCGTTGCTGTGCTTACGGCGGATGGCTACACCTTC.